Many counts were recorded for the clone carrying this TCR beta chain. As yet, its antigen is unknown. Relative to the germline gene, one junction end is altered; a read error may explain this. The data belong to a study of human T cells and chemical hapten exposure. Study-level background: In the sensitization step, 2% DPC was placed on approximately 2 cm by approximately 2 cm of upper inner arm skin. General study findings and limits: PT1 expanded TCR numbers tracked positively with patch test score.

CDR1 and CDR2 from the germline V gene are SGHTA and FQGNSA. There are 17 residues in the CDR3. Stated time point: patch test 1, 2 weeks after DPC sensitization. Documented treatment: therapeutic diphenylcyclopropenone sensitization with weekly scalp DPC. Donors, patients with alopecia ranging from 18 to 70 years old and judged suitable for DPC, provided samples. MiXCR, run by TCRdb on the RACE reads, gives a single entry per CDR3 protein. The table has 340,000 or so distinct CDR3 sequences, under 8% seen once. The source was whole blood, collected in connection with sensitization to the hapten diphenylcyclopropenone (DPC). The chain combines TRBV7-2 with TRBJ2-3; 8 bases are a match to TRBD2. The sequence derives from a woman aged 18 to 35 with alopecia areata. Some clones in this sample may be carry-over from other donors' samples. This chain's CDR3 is CASSVAGSRPRTDTQYF. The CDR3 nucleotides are TGTGCCAGCAGCGTAGCGGGATCAAGGCCCCGCACAGATACGCAGTATTTT.